What follows is one TCR beta chain and its context. The sequencing template was cDNA reverse transcribed from extracted RNA. TCRdb's copy holds only in-frame clones and misses some; the assay was immunoSEQ multiplex PCR. The data contain about 180,000 clones, around 63% of them singletons. The record originates from a study of CD8+ T cells in alopecia areata. This TCR came from a human donor with alopecia areata. The sample was CD4+ T cells sorted from blood, taken at week 0.

The CDR3 protein is CASSIDKVRGGYTF. The CDR3 nucleotides are TGTGCCAGTAGTATAGATAAGGTCCGTGGGGGCTACACCTTC. The V call is TRBV19, the J call TRBJ1-2; no firm D call. The CDR3 loop spans 14 amino acids. V lost 0 bases, J lost 8 bases, and 13 bases lay in between. From germline, CDR1 is LNHDA and CDR2 SQIVND (reference sequence).